This T cell receptor (beta chain) was captured in a study of T-cell reconstitution after alpha-beta-depleted transplantation in children (dated by TCRdb to about 2016). Study-level background: Using TCR repertoire profiling, the study quantitatively followed how T-cell immune reconstitution unfolded in children after TCRalphabeta/CD19-depleted allogeneic hematopoietic cell transplantation.

Beyond this particular receptor, the publication reports: The apparently early alphabetaT-cell count recovery about two months after transplant was reportedly dependent on only several hundred rapidly expanded clones derived from non-depleted graft cells. In some patients, the high TCRbeta diversity seen at day 60 was put down to recipient T cells and intrathymic progenitors that had survived conditioning. Over the following months the frequencies of hyperexpanded clones went down, and after one year T-cell counts and TCRbeta diversity were mostly credited to newly produced T cells.

Reading the label with the study, this specimen's treatment or condition is: allogeneic hematopoietic cell transplantation with graft depleted of TCRalphabeta T cells and CD19 B cells. Transplant recipients were children who received TCRalphabeta/CD19-depleted allogeneic hematopoietic cell grafts. The germline V gene specifies SQVTM as CDR1 and ANQGSEA as CDR2. V lost 6 bases and J lost 8 bases, and the count of bases not matched to a germline gene is 13. Measured from the cysteine to the phenylalanine, the CDR3 is 14 residues long. The kept DNA is CDR3 alone, 42 bases in frame from the first base. About this clonotype: There is no known antigen for this receptor. No much larger clone is present one base from it, and per-base qualities are unavailable.

Receptors were amplified or captured by PCR. The sequencing machine was an Illumina HiSeq 2500. Molecular barcoding was employed in the preparation of TCR libraries, with unique molecular identifiers being used to normalize TCRbeta repertoire quantification. Starting from the raw public reads, TCRdb applied fastp trimming at Q25, assembled clones with MiXCR and retained in-frame beta chains. Each CDR3 protein appears once, grouped with its most common genes and DNA. The sample table contains some 600,000 distinct CDR3 sequences; only one count was recorded for 10% to 15% of them. Jointly, the top ten make up around 2.2% of the sample.

The sequence joins TRBV29-1 to TRBJ2-1, and 7 bases in between align with TRBD2. Sequencing used PBMCs, mostly from graft donor cells, obtained 360 days after TCRalphabeta/CD19-depleted stem cell transplant. The sequence came from a male patient aged 5 to 17 who had a stem cell transplant for acute myeloid leukemia, so the T cells may come from the graft donor. The DNA sequence is given as TGCAGCGTGCCCTCTAGCGGACCGAGGGATGAGCAGTTCTTC. It encodes CSVPSSGPRDEQFF.